This T cell receptor (beta chain) was sequenced for a study of blood T cell repertoires in COVID-19. Assay used: immunoSEQ multiplex PCR; TCRdb lists only in-frame clones, some missing. This sample yields more than 150,000 clones, of which 75% to 80% are seen a single time; less than 30% belongs to the top ten. The clonotype was recovered from a woman between 65 and 79 years old with acute or convalescent COVID-19. Sequenced sample: peripheral blood.

The CDR3, as DNA: TGTGCCCCCCCCCGACAGCCTACTAGCACAGATACGCAGTATTTT. It yields the protein CAPPRQPTSTDTQYF. This chain connects TRBV24-1 to TRBJ2-3; tentative D call: TRBD1 (5 bases). The CDR3 consists of 15 residues. Germline-derived CDR1 and CDR2 are KGHDR and SFDVKD. The V gene lost 12 bases and the J gene lost 0 bases, with 18 bases spanning the gap.